This T cell receptor (beta chain) was recorded in a study of naive and memory T cell subsets. Study conclusions and caveats: Expression changes during T cell differentiation may affect RNA-based TCR counts.

The CDR3 runs to 14 residues. The V and J ends lost 5 bases and 2 bases respectively, with 13 bases between them. CDR1 MGHRA and CDR2 YSYEKL come from the germline V gene. After the first PCR, alpha and beta chain libraries were processed separately. Note on this clonotype: What it binds is not known.

An equimolar mix of two oligonucleotides served as the beta constant-region primer for TRBC1 and TRBC2. Ligation attached a single-stranded oligonucleotide with a 12-nucleotide UMI and the SP2 primer to the cDNA 3' end. TCRdb fed the UMI-ligation and nested PCR reads into MiXCR, producing one record per CDR3 protein. The table shows 130,000 to 150,000 distinct CDR3 sequences, with approximately 15% occurring only once. The sample comprised naive CD4+ T cells from blood. The genes are TRBV4-1 and TRBJ2-7, with no clear D. This receptor was taken from a human donor in good health. The DNA for the CDR3 is TGCGCCAGCAGCACCGGACGGAGACCCTACGAGCAGTACTTC. This gives the protein CASSTGRRPYEQYF.